The 9 T cell receptor beta chains listed next were all sequenced from one sample in a study of regulatory T cells in long-lasting Graves disease listed by TCRdb under 2021. Library preparation was by multiplex PCR. The data were produced on an Illumina HiSeq 4000. TCR beta libraries were built with iRepertoire HTBI primers and Arm-PCR amplification of CDR3 regions. TCRdb's own reprocessing of the public reads used fastp at Q25 and MiXCR and kept productive beta chains. Rows are unified per CDR3 protein, each entry keeping the most common DNA and genes. The sample table lists 390,000 or so distinct CDR3 sequences, around 23% of them with a count of one. In total, the top ten clones hold less than 30% of the sample. In light of the paper, this sample's time point label describes: persistent/refractory GD, antithyroid drugs over 5 years with positive TRAb. For both TCR sequencing and RNA sequencing, RNA was extracted from PBMCs in TRIzol.

This specimen consisted of peripheral blood mononuclear cells (PBMCs), obtained when the disease was refractory, from a patient treated with antithyroid drugs. The receptors were gathered from a woman aged 35 to 49 with Graves disease. Donor details come from another sample of the same person, matched by shared clones.

This clonotype has a handful of counts. The chain has TRBV28 and TRBJ2-3; weak D call: TRBD2 (6 bases). The CDR3 length is 14 residues. Germline-derived CDR1 and CDR2 are MDHEN and SYDVKM. With 3 bases removed from V and 5 bases from J, the gap between germline ends came to 12 bases. The CDR3 sequence: CASSFREDGDTQYF. CDR3 in DNA: TGTGCCAGCAGTTTTAGGGAGGATGGAGATACGCAGTATTTT.

At least ten counts were recorded for this clonotype. This chain uses TRBV10-3 with TRBJ1-5; 9 nucleotides line up with TRBD1. With V trimmed by 2 bases and J by 4 bases, 3 bases remained unmatched. Germline V lookup: CDR1 ENHRY, CDR2 SYGVKD. This CDR3 contains 15 residues. As DNA, the CDR3 is TGTGCCATCAGTGAGCGACAGGGGGGGAATCAGCCCCAGCATTTT. Translating gives CAISERQGGNQPQHF.

This clonotype was seen just once. Only one base separates this from a far larger clonotype, so it likely reflects a read error. The gene calls are TRBV12-3 or TRBV12-4 and TRBJ2-5, with 7 bases fitting TRBD2. V lost 6 bases and J lost 2; bases outside the gene matches: 12. The length of the CDR3 is 16 residues. Here the CDR3 DNA reads TGTGCCAGCAGCTCACCCGGACTAGTGGGGCAAGAGACCCAGTACTTC. This gives the protein CASSSPGLVGQETQYF.

At least ten counts were recorded for this clonotype. The junction departs from the called germline gene at one end, perhaps through a read error. This rearrangement joins TRBV5-1 to TRBJ2-7; 8 bases fit TRBD1. The CDR3 contains 15 residues. Germline-derived CDR1 and CDR2 are SGHRS and YFSETQ. DNA for the CDR3: TGTGCCAGCAGCCCCGGACAGGGAAGCTCCTACGAGCAGTACTTC. Encoded protein: CASSPGQGSSYEQYF.

V and J are TRBV28 and TRBJ2-3; D gene unclear. CDR3 size: 13 residues. Per germline, CDR1 MDHEN and CDR2 SYDVKM. V was shortened by 5 bases and J by 1 base, with 7 bases between the two germline ends. For the CDR3, the DNA is TGTGCCAGCAGTGGTTTCGGCACAGATACGCAGTATTTT. Translating gives CASSGFGTDTQYF.

This clonotype was seen repeatedly, ten times or more. This chain joins TRBV2 and TRBJ2-7; possibly TRBD2 for D (5 bases). The CDR3 sequence is 15 residues long. Trimming took off 1 base at V and 3 bases at J, with 13 bases between the two ends. Per germline, CDR1 SNHLY and CDR2 FYNNEI. CDR3 loop: CASSEVYGKIYEQYF. CDR3 coding DNA: TGTGCCAGCAGTGAAGTTTACGGGAAAATCTACGAGCAGTACTTC.

This clonotype showed up just a few times. The rearrangement uses TRBV3-1 and TRBJ2-7; D is possibly TRBD1 or TRBD2 (5 bases each). Germline CDR1 and CDR2: LGHDT and YNNKEL (reference sequence). This CDR3 contains 15 residues. The V gene lost 0 bases and the J gene lost 0 bases, with 9 bases spanning the gap. The CDR3 bases are TGTGCCAGCAGCCAAGAGTGGGGGAGCTCCTACGAGCAGTACTTC. Its protein is CASSQEWGSSYEQYF.

This clonotype showed up many times. CDR3 nucleotide sequence: TGTGCCAGCCGAACAGCCTCCTACGAGCAGTACTTC. Its translation: CASRTASYEQYF. The chain recombines TRBV28 with TRBJ2-7; no firm D call. The CDR3 spans 12 residues. V lost 8 bases to trimming and J lost 0 bases, with 8 bases between them. Germline V CDR1 and CDR2: MDHEN, SYDVKM.

The chain employs TRBV20-1 and TRBJ1-3; 7 bases are shared with TRBD1. CDR1 and CDR2 (germline): DFQATT, SNEGSKA (reference sequence). V trimming: 6 bases; J trimming: 0 bases; junction bases outside the gene matches: 5. The CDR3 loop spans 14 amino acids. The CDR3 here is CSALDRSSGNTIYF. CDR3 in DNA: TGCAGTGCATTGGACAGGAGCTCTGGAAACACCATATATTTT.